The 15 T cell receptor beta chains reported below all come from one sample, sequenced in a study of shared clonotypes between healthy human individuals. This table comes from immunoSEQ multiplex PCR, and its TCRdb copy is limited to in-frame clones, with some not included. Seen here are approximately 2,300,000 clones, roughly 90% observed once, and the top ten hold around 0.35%. Input material: naive CD4+ T cells from PBMCs. Regarding subset: CD45RA+ positively selected. The receptors here all came from a man between 18 and 29 years old in good health. Some clones in this sample may be carry-over from other donors' samples.

This sequence joins TRBV5-1 and TRBJ2-1, with D perhaps TRBD1 (6 bases). V was shortened by 4 bases and J by 0 bases, with 20 bases between the two germline ends. Germline V lookup: CDR1 SGHRS, CDR2 YFSETQ. The CDR3 totals 18 residues. CDR3 coding DNA: TGCGCCAGCAGCCCGGACAGCCGGGTCCTTAGCTCCTACAATGAGCAGTTCTTC. Residues: CASSPDSRVLSSYNEQFF.

This clone was observed a single time. The chain recombines TRBV27 with TRBJ1-2; D gene uncertain. CDR3 length equals 14 residues. Trimming removed 10 bases at V and 5 bases at J, with 20 bases between. Germline V gene data show CDR1 as MNHEY and CDR2 as SMNVEV (reference sequence). The CDR3 region is CATMPAGLTYGYTF. The CDR3 nucleotides are TGTGCCACCATGCCGGCGGGCCTCACATATGGCTACACCTTC.

This sequence joins TRBV10-3 and TRBJ2-3; 7 bases line up with TRBD2. The CDR3 extends over 15 amino acids. V gave up 6 bases and J gave up 5 bases; unmatched junction bases: 11. Germline CDR1 reads ENHRY; CDR2 reads SYGVKD. In DNA, the CDR3 is TGTGCCATCAGGACGGGCGGGAGTATGGGAGATACGCAGTATTTT. This gives the protein CAIRTGGSMGDTQYF.

The genes are TRBV4-2 and TRBJ2-1, with 12 bases lining up with TRBD2. Trimming removed 1 base from V and 4 bases from J; junction bases left unmatched: 2. Germline CDR1 and CDR2: LGHNA and YNFKEQ. The length of the CDR3 is 16 residues. Here the CDR3 DNA reads TGTGCCAGCAGCCAAGGGACTAGCGGGACGTACAATGAGCAGTTCTTC. Translating gives CASSQGTSGTYNEQFF.

V and J are TRBV5-4 and TRBJ2-7, with TRBD2 identical over 10 bases. The CDR3 runs to 13 residues. Germline values: CDR1 SGHNT, CDR2 YYREEE (reference sequence). The trim removed 5 bases at V and 3 bases at J, leaving 2 bases unmatched. The CDR3 bases are TGTGCCAGCAGTCTAGCGGGAGTCTACGAGCAGTACTTC. Residues: CASSLAGVYEQYF.

V is TRBV28 and J is TRBJ1-5; D call uncertain. CDR1 is MDHEN, CDR2 SYDVKM, per germline. Trimming removed 10 bases from V and 0 bases from J, with 13 bases in between. The CDR3 loop spans 14 amino acids. This CDR3 reads CATQTAYSNQPQHF. In DNA form, the CDR3 reads TGTGCCACTCAGACCGCGTATAGCAATCAGCCCCAGCATTTT.

The chain joins TRBV7-3 to TRBJ1-4; possible D gene TRBD1, 6 bases. The germline V gene has CDR1 SGHTA and CDR2 FQGTGA. Trimming shortened V by 0 bases and J by 8 bases, and 7 bases separated the two germline ends. The CDR3 covers 13 residues. CDR3 amino acids: CASSLTRGEKLFF. The CDR3 DNA reads as TGTGCCAGCAGCTTAACTAGGGGGGAAAAACTGTTTTTT.

The chain employs TRBV4-1 and TRBJ2-6; tentative D call: TRBD2 (6 bases). Trimming pared 0 bases from V and 0 bases from J, leaving 15 bases between. Germline V gives CDR1 MGHRA, CDR2 YSYEKL. This CDR3 comprises 19 residues. The CDR3 protein is CASSQEGGATFSGANVLTF. CDR3 coding DNA: TGCGCCAGCAGCCAAGAAGGAGGGGCCACCTTCTCTGGGGCCAACGTCCTGACTTTC.

The chain uses TRBV28 and TRBJ2-1; 7 bases are shared with TRBD2. CDR1 MDHEN and CDR2 SYDVKM come from the germline V gene. There are 16 residues in the CDR3. Trimming at V came to 3 bases and at J to 8 bases, leaving 13 bases not matched to a gene. The chain's CDR3 is CASSFRLAAQRDEQFF. CDR3 bases: TGTGCCAGCAGTTTTCGGCTAGCGGCCCAGAGAGATGAGCAGTTCTTC.

To note about this clone: This sample includes further DNA sequences coding for the same CDR3. The chain uses TRBV28 and TRBJ1-2, with D unclear. This CDR3 spans 12 amino acids. Per the germline V gene, CDR1 is MDHEN and CDR2 is SYDVKM. The germline V and J ends were trimmed by 2 bases and 3 bases, with 4 bases remaining between them. Here the CDR3 DNA reads TGTGCCAGCAGTTTAGGGTACTATGGCTACACCTTC. Translated, it gives CASSLGYYGYTF.

The chain recombines TRBV9 with TRBJ2-1; the match to TRBD2 covers 10 bases. The CDR3 runs 15 residues. With V trimmed by 4 bases and J by 7 bases, 8 bases remained unmatched. Germline CDR1 is SGDLS and CDR2 is YYNGEE. CDR3 region: CASSPRASGSNEQFF. Here the CDR3 DNA reads TGTGCCAGCAGCCCGCGGGCTAGCGGGAGTAATGAGCAGTTCTTC. Looking up the rest from reference TRBV9 and TRBJ2-1 gives the full variable domain: DSGVTQTPKHLITATGQRVTLRCSPRSGDLSVYWYQQSLDQGLQFLIQYYNGEERAKGNILERFSAQQFPDLHSELNLSSLELGDSALYFCASSPRASGSNEQFFGPGTRLTVL.

The rearrangement joins TRBV18 to TRBJ2-7, with TRBD2 as a possible D gene (6 bases). V was clipped by 4 bases and J by 3 bases, with 16 bases between them. This CDR3 has 15 residues. Germline CDR1 and CDR2: KGHSH and LQKENI. The CDR3 region has the DNA TGTGCCAGCTCACGGGACTCTCTGAGGGGCTACGAGCAGTACTTC. It specifies CASSRDSLRGYEQYF.

The chain employs TRBV2 and TRBJ1-2; D is unresolved. The CDR3 length is 11 residues. Germline CDR1 is SNHLY and CDR2 is FYNNEI. The V gene lost 7 bases and the J gene lost 7 bases, with 10 bases spanning the gap. The CDR3 is CASKLQVGYTF. CDR3 nucleotide sequence: TGTGCCAGCAAACTTCAGGTTGGCTACACCTTC.

This clone is a singleton in its sample. The V gene is TRBV19, the J gene TRBJ2-1; D is unresolved. This CDR3 has 16 residues. Germline V lookup: CDR1 LNHDA, CDR2 SQIVND (reference sequence). V shed 1 base and J shed 2 bases, with 12 bases lying between them. The CDR3 sequence: CASSIGGSPPYNEQFF. CDR3 coding DNA: TGTGCCAGTAGTATAGGGGGTTCCCCGCCCTACAATGAGCAGTTCTTC.

On this clone itself: A junction boundary mismatches the germline segment, possibly from a read error. This chain links TRBV15 with TRBJ2-5, with D perhaps matching TRBD1 (6 bases). The CDR3 length is 13 residues. Germline loops: CDR1 LNHNV, CDR2 YYDKDF (reference sequence). The CDR3 region has the DNA TGTGCCACCAGCAGAGAGGGACAAGGGACCCAGTACTTC. Its translation: CATSREGQGTQYF.